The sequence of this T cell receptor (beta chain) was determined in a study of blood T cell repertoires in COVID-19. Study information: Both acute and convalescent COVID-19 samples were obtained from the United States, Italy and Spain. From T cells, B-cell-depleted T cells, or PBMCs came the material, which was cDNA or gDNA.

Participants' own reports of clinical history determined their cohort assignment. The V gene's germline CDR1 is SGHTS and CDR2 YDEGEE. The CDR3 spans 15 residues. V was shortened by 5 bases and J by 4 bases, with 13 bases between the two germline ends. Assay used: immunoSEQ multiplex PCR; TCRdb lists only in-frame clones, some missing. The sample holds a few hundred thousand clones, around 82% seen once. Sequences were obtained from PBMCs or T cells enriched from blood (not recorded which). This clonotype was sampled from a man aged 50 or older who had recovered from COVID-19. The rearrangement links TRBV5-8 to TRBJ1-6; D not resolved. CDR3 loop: CASRVPGGYNSPLHF. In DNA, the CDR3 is TGTGCCAGCAGGGTCCCGGGAGGTTATAATTCACCCCTCCACTTT.